These 20 T cell receptor beta chains originate from one sample sequenced in a study of CD8 T cells in Susac syndrome. The authors reverse transcribed about 0.5 to 1 ug RNA with random hexamers. TCRdb processed the immunoSEQ multiplex PCR reads anew with MiXCR; each CDR3 protein has one entry. The sample consists of under 200,000 distinct CDR3 sequences, 85% to 95% of them appearing once. Sequenced material: CD4+ T cells from PBMCs. These receptor sequences come from a human donor in good health.

The chain has TRBV25-1 and TRBJ1-2, with 9 bases matching TRBD1. The trim removed 3 bases at V and 7 bases at J, leaving 6 bases unmatched. CDR3 length: 14 amino acids. Germline CDR1 reads MGHDK; CDR2 reads SYGVNS. Here the CDR3 DNA reads TGTGCCAGCAGTGACATACAGGGGGCGAGTGGCTACACCTTC. Its translation is CASSDIQGASGYTF.

The V call is TRBV3-1, the J call TRBJ2-7, with D perhaps matching TRBD2 (6 bases). V was cut by 6 bases and J by 3 bases, with 15 bases left in between. The CDR3 is 14 amino acids. Germline-derived CDR1 and CDR2 are LGHDT and YNNKEL (reference sequence). In DNA form, the CDR3 reads TGTGCCAGCAGTATTAGCGGTGGGCTCTACGAGCAGTACTTC. Its translation: CASSISGGLYEQYF.

V gene TRBV6-5 combines with J gene TRBJ1-2; D possibly corresponds to TRBD1 (6 bases). The length of the CDR3 is 13 residues. CDR1 is MNHEY and CDR2 is SVGAGI in the germline V gene. The ends were cut back, 6 bases at V and 8 bases at J, with 16 bases in the middle. This CDR3 reads CASREGGHRGYTF. The CDR3 region has the DNA TGTGCCAGCAGGGAGGGGGGTCATAGAGGCTACACCTTC.

As to this clonotype: No conserved phenylalanine or tryptophan is present at the end of the CDR3, so a read error is the likely explanation. The DNA is omitted, as the CDR3 cannot be located on it reliably, and the CDR3 follows TCRdb's listing. This chain joins TRBV27 and TRBJ2-1; the table's D call, TRBD1, has no DNA check behind it. The CDR3 spans 11 amino acids, including both terminal residues. Germline V gene sequence: CDR1 MNHEY, CDR2 SMNVEV (reference sequence). The CDR3 loop reads CASSSRDRAFL.

CDR3 region: CATSRPGQNQPQHF. In nucleotides, the CDR3 is TGTGCCACCAGTAGACCGGGACAGAATCAGCCCCAGCATTTT. The gene calls are TRBV24-1 and TRBJ1-5; 7 nucleotides line up with TRBD1. The CDR3 totals 14 residues. In germline, CDR1 is KGHDR, CDR2 SFDVKD. V dropped 6 bases and J dropped 4; count of bases not matched to a gene: 5.

J is TRBJ2-1 and V is TRBV29-1; D gene unclear. Germline lookup yields CDR1 SQVTM and CDR2 ANQGSEA. The CDR3 consists of 14 residues. Trimming stripped 6 bases from V and 5 bases from J, with 17 bases between. The CDR3 sequence is CSVASWNADNEQFF. The CDR3 nucleotides read TGCAGCGTGGCTAGTTGGAATGCCGACAATGAGCAGTTCTTC.

V and J are TRBV29-1 and TRBJ2-6; maybe TRBD2 (6 bases). The CDR3 is 13 amino acids. Germline V gene data show CDR1 as SQVTM and CDR2 as ANQGSEA. V lost 4 bases and J 4 bases, leaving 8 bases between the germline ends. The CDR3 region has the DNA TGCAGCGTTGGGGGGGACGGGGCCAACGTCCTGACTTTC. This translates into CSVGGDGANVLTF.

This chain links TRBV3-1 with TRBJ2-5; the match to TRBD2 covers 9 bases. V shed 2 bases, J shed 2 bases, and the junction held 3 bases outside the gene matches. Germline CDR1 LGHDT, CDR2 YNNKEL (reference sequence). The CDR3 covers 15 residues. The DNA for the CDR3 is TGTGCCAGCAGCCAACCAGCGGGGGGTCAAGAGACCCAGTACTTC. Translation gives CASSQPAGGQETQYF.

The J gene is TRBJ2-6, the V gene TRBV7-9; no reliable D call. Germline CDR1 and CDR2: SEHNR and FQNEAQ (reference sequence). V dropped 4 bases and J dropped 0 bases, with 10 bases sitting between them. CDR3 length equals 16 residues. The CDR3 DNA is TGTGCCAGCAGCTGGGGTTGGGGCTCTGGGGCCAACGTCCTGACTTTC. Amino acid sequence: CASSWGWGSGANVLTF. Full variable domain (rest looked up from reference TRBV7-9 and TRBJ2-6): DTGVSQNPRHKITKRGQNVTFRCDPISEHNRLYWYRQTLGQGPEFLTYFQNEAQLEKSRLLSDRFSAERPKGSFSTLEIQRTEQGDSAMYLCASSWGWGSGANVLTFGAGSRLTVL.

The genes are TRBV5-4 and TRBJ2-3, with D perhaps assigned TRBD1 or TRBD2 (6 bases each). CDR3 length equals 16 residues. Germline CDR1 and CDR2: SGHNT and YYREEE (reference sequence). V was clipped by 1 base and J by 3 bases, with 15 bases between them. The DNA of the CDR3 is TGTGCCAGCAGCTTGATCTGGGGGGCCGGGACAGATACGCAGTATTTT. Translating it yields CASSLIWGAGTDTQYF. Based on the CDR3 plus reference TRBV5-4 and TRBJ2-3, the full variable domain is ETGVTQSPTHLIKTRGQQVTLRCSSQSGHNTVSWYQQALGQGPQFIFQYYREEENGRGNFPPRFSGLQFPNYSSELNVNALELDDSALYLCASSLIWGAGTDTQYFGPGTRLTVL.

This clonotype appeared a single time. V and J are TRBV9 and TRBJ1-2, with 7 nucleotides matching TRBD1. After removal of 3 bases from V and 5 bases from J, the junction contained 7 bases not matched to a gene. Germline CDR1 and CDR2: SGDLS and YYNGEE. The CDR3 runs 14 residues. The CDR3 sequence is CASSGGQPAYGYTF. The CDR3 nucleotides are TGTGCCAGCAGCGGGGGACAGCCAGCGTATGGCTACACCTTC. Together with reference TRBV9 and TRBJ1-2, the CDR3 gives the full variable domain: DSGVTQTPKHLITATGQRVTLRCSPRSGDLSVYWYQQSLDQGLQFLIQYYNGEERAKGNILERFSAQQFPDLHSELNLSSLELGDSALYFCASSGGQPAYGYTFGSGTRLTVV.

This chain joins TRBV19 and TRBJ2-5, with 8 bases that match TRBD2. The CDR3 contains 13 residues. Looked up from germline, CDR1 is LNHDA and CDR2 is SQIVND (reference sequence). V lost 6 bases, J lost 5 bases, and 5 bases stayed unmatched. This CDR3 reads CASRAGGVETQYF. CDR3 sequence (DNA): TGTGCCAGTAGGGCGGGGGGAGTGGAGACCCAGTACTTC. Complete variable domain (other parts from reference TRBV19 and TRBJ2-5): DGGITQSPKYLFRKEGQNVTLSCEQNLNHDAMYWYRQDPGQGLRLIYYSQIVNDFQKGDIAEGYSVSREKKESFPLTVTSAQKNPTAFYLCASRAGGVETQYFGPGTRLLVL.

The V and J genes are TRBV18 and TRBJ1-2, with a weak D call TRBD1 (6 bases). CDR1 KGHSH and CDR2 LQKENI come from the germline V gene. This CDR3 has 14 residues. The V and J ends lost 1 base and 4 bases respectively, with 10 bases between them. The CDR3 reads CASSPLQGFYGYTF. CDR3 nucleotide sequence: TGTGCCAGCTCACCACTGCAGGGGTTCTATGGCTACACCTTC. Full variable domain (outside the CDR3, taken from reference TRBV18 and TRBJ1-2): NAGVMQNPRHLVRRRGQEARLRCSPMKGHSHVYWYRQLPEEGLKFMVYLQKENIIDESGMPKERFSAEFPKEGPSILRIQQVVRGDSAAYFCASSPLQGFYGYTFGSGTRLTVV.

The chain links TRBV29-1 to TRBJ1-5; D unclear. V lost 7 bases and J 0 bases, leaving 19 bases between the germline ends. The CDR3 has 16 amino acids. Germline-derived CDR1 and CDR2 are SQVTM and ANQGSEA. CDR3 sequence: CSGDWVADYSNQPQHF. The CDR3 DNA sequence: TGCAGCGGGGATTGGGTGGCAGACTATAGCAATCAGCCCCAGCATTTT.

This clonotype appeared once. DNA of the CDR3: TGTGCCAGCTCACCTCGAAAAACAGGGGACAATGAGCAGTTCTTC. It encodes CASSPRKTGDNEQFF. The chain recombines TRBV18 with TRBJ2-1; 7 bases fit TRBD1. CDR1 is KGHSH and CDR2 is LQKENI in the germline V gene. V lost 3 bases and J lost 5; bases outside the gene matches: 7. The CDR3 sequence is 15 residues long.

Only one count was recorded for this clonotype. The rearrangement joins TRBV20-1 to TRBJ2-1, with 9 bases identical to TRBD1. CDR1 is DFQATT and CDR2 is SNEGSKA in the germline V gene (reference sequence). This CDR3 spans 18 amino acids. Germline trimming cut 7 bases from V and 10 bases from J; bases unmatched to any gene: 26. The DNA of the CDR3 is TGCAGTGTCCCCCCGTCGACAGGGGGGCTCCTGATCGATGTAGAGCAGTTCTTC. Its protein product is CSVPPSTGGLLIDVEQFF.

The chain carries TRBV9 and TRBJ2-1; perhaps D is TRBD1 or TRBD2 (7 bases each). The CDR3 totals 15 residues. Trimming cost V 0 bases and J 3 bases, with 10 bases left between them. Per the germline V gene, CDR1 is SGDLS and CDR2 is YYNGEE. In nucleotides, the CDR3 is TGTGCCAGCAGCGTAGCAGGGGGGGTCTACAATGAGCAGTTCTTC. Translated: CASSVAGGVYNEQFF.

The chain combines TRBV6-6 with TRBJ1-2, with D uncertain. Germline lookup yields CDR1 MNHNY and CDR2 SVGAGI (reference sequence). The CDR3 totals 12 residues. The V end was cut by 3 bases, the J end by 3 bases, with 5 bases between. CDR3 loop: CASSYGDYGYTF. Here the CDR3 DNA reads TGTGCCAGCAGTTATGGGGACTATGGCTACACCTTC.

The rearrangement joins TRBV12-3 or TRBV12-4 to TRBJ2-7, with D possibly TRBD1 on 5 matching bases. V was pared by 5 bases and J by 7 bases, with 15 bases between. The CDR3 runs 13 residues. The DNA of the CDR3 is TGTGCCAGCAGTCAAAACAGGTGGAGAGAGCAGTACTTC. This gives the protein CASSQNRWREQYF.

The chain combines TRBV27 with TRBJ1-4, with D perhaps TRBD1 (5 bases). CDR1 and CDR2 from the germline V gene are MNHEY and SMNVEV (reference sequence). The CDR3 consists of 15 residues. Trimming removed 8 bases at V and 6 bases at J, with 19 bases between. The CDR3 loop is CASGTSTEGYEKLFF. For the CDR3, the DNA is TGTGCCAGCGGAACGTCGACCGAGGGGTATGAAAAACTGTTTTTT.